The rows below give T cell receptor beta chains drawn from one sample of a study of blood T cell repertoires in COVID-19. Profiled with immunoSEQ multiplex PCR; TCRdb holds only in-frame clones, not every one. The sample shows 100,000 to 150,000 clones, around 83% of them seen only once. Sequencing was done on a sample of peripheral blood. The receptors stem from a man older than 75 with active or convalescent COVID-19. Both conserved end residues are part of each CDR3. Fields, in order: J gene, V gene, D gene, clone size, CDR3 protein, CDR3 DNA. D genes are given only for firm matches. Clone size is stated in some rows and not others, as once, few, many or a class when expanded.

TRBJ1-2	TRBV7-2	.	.	CASSPDRAGRANYGYTF	TGTGCCAGCAGCCCAGATCGGGCAGGGAGGGCTAACTATGGCTACACCTTC
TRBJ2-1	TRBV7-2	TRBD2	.	CASSPLAGGGGEQFF	TGTGCCAGCAGTCCTCTAGCGGGGGGGGGTGGTGAGCAGTTCTTC
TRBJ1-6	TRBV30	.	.	CAWSATYNSPLHF	TGTGCCTGGAGCGCTACCTATAATTCACCCCTCCACTTT
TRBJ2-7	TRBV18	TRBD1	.	CASSPPGQGPYEQYF	TGTGCCAGCTCACCACCGGGACAGGGGCCCTACGAGCAGTACTTC
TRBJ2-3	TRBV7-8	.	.	CASSLDLRWGGTDTQYF	TGTGCCAGCAGCTTAGACCTTCGTTGGGGCGGAACAGATACGCAGTATTTT
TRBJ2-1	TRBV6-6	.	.	CASSPTYNEQFF	TGTGCCAGCAGCCCCACCTACAATGAGCAGTTCTTC
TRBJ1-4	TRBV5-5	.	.	CASSLDWAATNEKLFF	TGTGCCAGCAGCTTGGATTGGGCTGCAACTAATGAAAAACTGTTTTTT
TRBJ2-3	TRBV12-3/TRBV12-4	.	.	CASSFSSDTQYF	TGTGCCAGCAGCTTCTCTTCAGATACGCAGTATTTT
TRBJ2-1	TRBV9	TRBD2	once	CASSVAIGTSGGKYNEQFF	TGTGCCAGCAGCGTAGCCATCGGGACTAGCGGGGGGAAATACAATGAGCAGTTCTTC
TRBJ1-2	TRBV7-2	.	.	CASRSSGTHGYTF	TGTGCCAGCAGGTCATCCGGGACACATGGCTACACCTTC
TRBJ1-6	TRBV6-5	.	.	CASSRGYGSPLHF	TGTGCCAGCAGTCGCGGCTATGGATCACCCCTCCACTTT
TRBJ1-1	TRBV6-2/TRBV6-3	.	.	CASSPPEWTEAFF	TGTGCCAGCAGCCCGCCGGAGTGGACTGAAGCTTTCTTT
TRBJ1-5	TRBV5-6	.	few	CASSLGVTEEPQHF	TGTGCCAGCAGCTTGGGCGTAACCGAGGAGCCCCAGCATTTT
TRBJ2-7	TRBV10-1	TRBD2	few	CASSESKWASGDEQYF	TGCGCCAGCAGTGAGTCCAAGTGGGCTAGCGGGGATGAGCAGTACTTC
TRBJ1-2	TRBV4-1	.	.	CASSQENRDVYGYTF	TGCGCCAGCAGCCAAGAAAACAGGGATGTATATGGCTACACCTTC
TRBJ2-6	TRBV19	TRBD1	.	CASGTGAGANVLTF	TGTGCCAGTGGGACAGGGGCTGGGGCCAACGTCCTGACTTTC
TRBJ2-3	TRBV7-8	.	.	CASSLASSGTDTQYF	TGTGCCAGCAGCTTGGCGTCTAGCGGCACAGATACGCAGTATTTT
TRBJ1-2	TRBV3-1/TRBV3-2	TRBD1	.	CASSQIGTGNNYGYTF	TGTGCCAGCAGCCAAATCGGGACAGGGAACAACTATGGCTACACCTTC
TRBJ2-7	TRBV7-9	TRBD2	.	CASSPELAGAGGQYF	TGTGCCAGCAGCCCCGAACTAGCGGGGGCGGGGGGGCAGTACTTC
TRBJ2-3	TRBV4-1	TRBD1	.	CASSQVDRGSTDTQYF	TGCGCCAGCAGCCAAGTGGACAGGGGTAGCACAGATACGCAGTATTTT
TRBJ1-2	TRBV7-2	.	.	CASSPAGGNYGYTF	TGTGCCAGCAGCCCAGCGGGGGGGAACTATGGCTACACCTTC
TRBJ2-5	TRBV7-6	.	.	CASSRQGTQYF	TGTGCCAGCAGCCGTCAGGGGACCCAGTACTTC
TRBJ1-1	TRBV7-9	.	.	CASSFEAEAFF	TGTGCCAGCAGCTTCGAGGCCGAAGCTTTCTTT
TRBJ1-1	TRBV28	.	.	CASSTPGNTEAFF	TGTGCCAGCAGCACCCCAGGGAACACTGAAGCTTTCTTT
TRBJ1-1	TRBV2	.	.	CASHRSMNTEAFF	TGTGCCAGCCACAGGAGCATGAACACTGAAGCTTTCTTT
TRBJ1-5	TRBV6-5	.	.	CASSSRQTSQPQHF	TGTGCCAGCAGTTCCCGACAGACGAGTCAGCCCCAGCATTTT
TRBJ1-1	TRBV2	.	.	CASSEEGRLNTEAFF	TGTGCCAGCAGTGAAGAGGGGCGGCTGAACACTGAAGCTTTCTTT
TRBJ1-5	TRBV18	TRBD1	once	CASSRDRVLSNQPQHF	TGTGCCAGCTCCCGGGACAGGGTTCTTAGCAATCAGCCCCAGCATTTT
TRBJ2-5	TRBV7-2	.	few	CASSLSLGETQYF	TGTGCCAGCAGCTTAAGTCTCGGGGAGACCCAGTACTTC
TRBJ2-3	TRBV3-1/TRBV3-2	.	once	CASSQDLGGATDTQYF	TGTGCCAGCAGCCAAGATCTCGGGGGAGCCACAGATACGCAGTATTTT
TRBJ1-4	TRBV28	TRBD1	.	CASSSQTGGREKLFF	TGTGCCAGCAGTTCCCAGACAGGGGGACGGGAAAAACTGTTTTTT
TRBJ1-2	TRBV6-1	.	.	CASKVRGGYTF	TGTGCCAGCAAAGTCCGCGGCGGCTACACCTTC
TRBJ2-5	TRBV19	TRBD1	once	CASSPAGTAQETQYF	TGTGCCAGTAGTCCGGCCGGGACAGCACAAGAGACCCAGTACTTC
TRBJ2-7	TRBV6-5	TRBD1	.	CASRDTGTGDYEQYF	TGTGCCAGCAGAGACACCGGGACAGGGGACTACGAGCAGTACTTC
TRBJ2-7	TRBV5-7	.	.	CASINLRLMGRKYF	TGTGCCAGCATCAACCTTAGGCTTATGGGGAGGAAGTACTTC
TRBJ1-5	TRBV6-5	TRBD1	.	CASNLGQGSNQPQHF	TGTGCCAGCAACCTCGGACAGGGGAGTAATCAGCCCCAGCATTTT
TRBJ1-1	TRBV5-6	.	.	CASGRGGTEAFF	TGTGCCAGCGGCCGGGGTGGCACTGAAGCTTTCTTT